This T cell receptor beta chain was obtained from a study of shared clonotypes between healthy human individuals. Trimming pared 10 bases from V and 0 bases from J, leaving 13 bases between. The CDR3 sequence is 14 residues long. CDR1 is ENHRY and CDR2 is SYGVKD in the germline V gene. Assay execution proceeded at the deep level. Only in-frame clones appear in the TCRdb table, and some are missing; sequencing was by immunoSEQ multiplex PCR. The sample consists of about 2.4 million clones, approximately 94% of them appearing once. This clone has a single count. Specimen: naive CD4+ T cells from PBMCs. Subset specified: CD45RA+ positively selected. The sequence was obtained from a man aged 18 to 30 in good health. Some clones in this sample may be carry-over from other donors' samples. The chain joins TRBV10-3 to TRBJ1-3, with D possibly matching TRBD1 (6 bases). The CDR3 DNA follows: TGTGCCACCATGACAGGAAACTCTGGAAACACCATATATTTT. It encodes CATMTGNSGNTIYF.